The source of this T cell receptor (beta chain) is a study of blood T cell repertoires in COVID-19. Background on the study: Sources were T cells, B-cell-depleted T cells, or PBMCs; the material itself was cDNA or gDNA.

Data came from immunoSEQ multiplex PCR; TCRdb stores just in-frame clones and leaves some out. The sample lists 110,000 to 150,000 clones, around 80% occurring once. This clonotype was obtained from a woman aged 50 to 60 with acute or convalescent COVID-19. Specimen: peripheral blood.

The CDR3 loop is CASSARHGTGDEAFF. The CDR3 coding sequence is TGTGCCAGCAGCGCCCGCCATGGGACAGGTGATGAAGCTTTCTTT. The chain links TRBV9 to TRBJ1-1, with 8 bases fitting TRBD1. Germline V gene data show CDR1 as SGDLS and CDR2 as YYNGEE. V gave up 3 bases and J gave up 7 bases; unmatched junction bases: 11. The CDR3 extends over 15 amino acids. The full variable domain, with the rest looked up from reference TRBV9 and TRBJ1-1, is DSGVTQTPKHLITATGQRVTLRCSPRSGDLSVYWYQQSLDQGLQFLIQYYNGEERAKGNILERFSAQQFPDLHSELNLSSLELGDSALYFCASSARHGTGDEAFFGQGTRLTVV.